This T cell receptor (beta chain) is drawn from a study of post-analysis software for immune sequencing data (dated by TCRdb to about 2015). For the wider study: Recorded disease courses included relapsing-remitting, secondary progressive and progressive-relapsing multiple sclerosis, with some patients lacking subtype annotation. The patient repertoires were set against eleven to twelve previously published healthy control repertoires from donors whose ages ranged from roughly 6 to 27 years. A subset of samples was prepared in parallel using single-end sample barcoding, then pooled and co-amplified after Illumina adapter ligation.

The CDR3 numbers 13 residues from cysteine through phenylalanine. Only the CDR3 part of the read is kept: 39 bases, read in frame from the first base. CDR1 and CDR2 (KGHSH, LQKENI) derive from the germline V gene. TCR beta repertoires were profiled from peripheral blood of about a dozen young patients with multiple sclerosis to demonstrate the VDJtools post-analysis software. Multiple sclerosis patients were children and adolescents aged roughly 6 to 16 years. Results and caveats for the whole study, not just this receptor: Significantly higher frequencies in patients than in controls were found for about 5 TRBV segments, including TRBV5-6, TRBV5-1 and TRBV20-1. Significantly lower normalized Chao1 diversity was found in multiple sclerosis patients than in controls, suggesting substantial peripheral T-cell clonal expansion. Direct clustering with F measure revealed strong co-clustering of samples prepared in the same batch, which led to a batch-effect correction. The multiple sclerosis patient group was slightly younger than the control group.

The library was produced with PCR. TCRdb shows the sequencer as Illumina HiSeq 2500. To reduce PCR and sequencing biases, unique molecular identifiers were built into the TCR beta cDNA libraries. Every 1 to 10 million input T cells yielded approximately 500,000 cDNA molecules, meaning each molecule approximated one T cell. Patient libraries were prepared and sequenced with the same protocol used for the earlier healthy control dataset. Within a given batch, samples were prepared together, multiplexed and sequenced on the same HiSeq lane. For the original study's pipeline: MIGEC was used to process the raw barcoded reads, and molecular identifier groups with only a single read were discarded before consensus assembly and CDR3 extraction. VDJtools was used for post-analysis of the clonotype tables, with diversity normalized by down-sampling every dataset to the smallest sample size. In repertoire overlap clustering, CDR3 amino acid sequences, but not nucleotide sequences, were matched to correct batch-related cross-sample contamination. The public reads were reanalyzed by TCRdb: fastp trimming at Q25, MiXCR alignment, in-frame beta chains only. Identical CDR3 protein sequences are pooled into one entry, listed with their most common genes and DNA. The authors' filters were not applied to this entry. Across this sample there are under 200,000 distinct CDR3 sequences, with 25% to 30% seen only once. Around 3.7% of the sample is held by the ten biggest clonotypes.

As for this clonotype: Its antigen remains unidentified. At one end, the junction sequence differs from germline, possibly due to a read error.

The specimen sequenced was blood. The receptor chain draws on TRBV18 and TRBJ1-5, with the D gene not confidently named. The receptor was derived from a girl aged 2-17 years with multiple sclerosis. The CDR3: CASPPGSNQPQHF. In nucleotide form, the sequence is TGTGCCAGCCCACCAGGTAGCAATCAGCCCCAGCATTTT.